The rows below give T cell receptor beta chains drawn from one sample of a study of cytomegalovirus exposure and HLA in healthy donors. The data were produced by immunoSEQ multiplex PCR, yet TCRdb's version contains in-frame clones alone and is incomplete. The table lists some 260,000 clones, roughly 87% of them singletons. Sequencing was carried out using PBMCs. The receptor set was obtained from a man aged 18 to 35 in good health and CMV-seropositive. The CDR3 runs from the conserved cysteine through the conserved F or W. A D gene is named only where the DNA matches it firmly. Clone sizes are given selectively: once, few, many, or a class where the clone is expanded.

CDR3 protein: CASSGILAGWIDTQYF; CDR3 DNA: TGTGCCAGCAGCGGAATACTAGCGGGATGGATAGATACGCAGTATTTT; V gene: TRBV5-6; J gene: TRBJ2-3; D gene: TRBD2; clone size: NA
CDR3 protein: CASSPQGSYEQYF; CDR3 DNA: TGTGCCAGCAGCCCCCAAGGTTCCTACGAGCAGTACTTC; V gene: TRBV5-4; J gene: TRBJ2-7; D gene: NA; clone size: NA
CDR3 protein: CASSSWDRSTDTQYF; CDR3 DNA: TGTGCCAGCAGCTCATGGGACAGAAGCACAGATACGCAGTATTTT; V gene: TRBV7-2; J gene: TRBJ2-3; D gene: TRBD1; clone size: NA
CDR3 protein: CATSSRTVSSYEQYF; CDR3 DNA: TGTGCCACCAGCAGTCGGACAGTCAGCTCCTACGAGCAGTACTTC; V gene: TRBV15; J gene: TRBJ2-7; D gene: NA; clone size: NA
CDR3 protein: CAWSLTSGDNEQFF; CDR3 DNA: TGTGCCTGGAGCCTAACTAGCGGGGACAATGAGCAGTTCTTC; V gene: TRBV30; J gene: TRBJ2-1; D gene: TRBD2; clone size: NA
CDR3 protein: CASSTTGVGETQYF; CDR3 DNA: TGTGCCAGCAGCACAACAGGGGTAGGGGAGACCCAGTACTTC; V gene: TRBV7-2; J gene: TRBJ2-5; D gene: TRBD1; clone size: NA
CDR3 protein: CASSQYPLTDRVGETQYF; CDR3 DNA: TGCGCCAGCAGTCAATACCCCTTGACTGACAGGGTAGGGGAGACCCAGTACTTC; V gene: TRBV23-1; J gene: TRBJ2-5; D gene: TRBD1; clone size: few
CDR3 protein: CASSYSGLPIEQYF; CDR3 DNA: TGTGCCAGCAGTTACTCCGGACTACCAATCGAGCAGTACTTC; V gene: TRBV6-6; J gene: TRBJ2-7; D gene: NA; clone size: NA
CDR3 protein: CASSPGQGGTEAFF; CDR3 DNA: TGTGCCAGCAGCCCTGGACAGGGCGGCACTGAAGCTTTCTTT; V gene: TRBV7-9; J gene: TRBJ1-1; D gene: TRBD1; clone size: few
CDR3 protein: CASSLGLAGGIREQYF; CDR3 DNA: TGTGCCAGCAGTTTAGGGCTAGCGGGAGGGATACGGGAGCAGTACTTC; V gene: TRBV27; J gene: TRBJ2-7; D gene: TRBD2; clone size: NA
CDR3 protein: CASSLGGVNTEAFF; CDR3 DNA: TGTGCCAGCAGCTTAGGTGGGGTGAACACTGAAGCTTTCTTT; V gene: TRBV7-3; J gene: TRBJ1-1; D gene: NA; clone size: NA
CDR3 protein: CASISSNYGYTF; CDR3 DNA: TGTGCCAGTATTTCCTCTAACTATGGCTACACCTTC; V gene: TRBV19; J gene: TRBJ1-2; D gene: NA; clone size: NA
CDR3 protein: CASSGYSNSGANVLTF; CDR3 DNA: TGTGCGAGCTCGGGGTACTCCAACTCTGGGGCCAACGTCCTGACTTTC; V gene: TRBV28; J gene: TRBJ2-6; D gene: NA; clone size: NA
CDR3 protein: CASSQDSFEAFF; CDR3 DNA: TGCGCCAGCAGCCAAGATTCCTTTGAAGCTTTCTTT; V gene: TRBV4-1; J gene: TRBJ1-1; D gene: NA; clone size: NA
CDR3 protein: CASRQGLAGERQYF; CDR3 DNA: TGTGCCAGCAGGCAGGGACTAGCGGGAGAAAGGCAGTACTTC; V gene: TRBV6-5; J gene: TRBJ2-7; D gene: TRBD2; clone size: NA
CDR3 protein: CASSQAPGPSTDTQYF; CDR3 DNA: TGTGCCAGCAGCCAAGCACCGGGACCCAGCACAGATACGCAGTATTTT; V gene: TRBV4-2; J gene: TRBJ2-3; D gene: NA; clone size: NA
CDR3 protein: CAISELVGFDEQYF; CDR3 DNA: TGTGCCATCAGTGAGCTGGTAGGTTTCGACGAGCAGTACTTC; V gene: TRBV10-3; J gene: TRBJ2-7; D gene: NA; clone size: NA
CDR3 protein: CAWSRRGLVGYGYTF; CDR3 DNA: TGTGCCTGGAGTCGCAGGGGGCTTGTTGGCTATGGCTACACCTTC; V gene: TRBV30; J gene: TRBJ1-2; D gene: TRBD1; clone size: NA
CDR3 protein: CAWSEGYYGYTF; CDR3 DNA: TGTGCCTGGAGTGAAGGGTACTATGGCTACACCTTC; V gene: TRBV30; J gene: TRBJ1-2; D gene: NA; clone size: few
CDR3 protein: CASSESSSGVEQYF; CDR3 DNA: TGTGCCAGCAGTGAATCATCGTCAGGGGTCGAGCAGTACTTC; V gene: TRBV6-1; J gene: TRBJ2-7; D gene: NA; clone size: NA
CDR3 protein: CASSVSPGPQFF; CDR3 DNA: TGTGCCAGCAGTGTATCCCCCGGCCCCCAGTTCTTC; V gene: TRBV2; J gene: TRBJ2-1; D gene: NA; clone size: NA